These 24 T cell receptor beta chains originate from one sample sequenced in a study of regulatory T cells in long-lasting Graves disease. Stated time point: newly diagnosed GD, antithyroid drugs for less than 3 months. PBMCs provided the RNA from which the TCR library was made. Building the TCR beta libraries relied on iRepertoire HTBI primers, and CDR3 regions underwent Arm-PCR. TCRdb recomputed calls from the multiplex PCR reads with MiXCR, one row per CDR3 protein. Here the sample spans more than 450,000 distinct CDR3 sequences, around 13% being singletons. The same sample was also studied in work on T cells in Graves' hyperthyroidism and ophthalmopathy.

The input for sequencing was peripheral blood mononuclear cells (PBMCs), taken at new diagnosis, from a patient treated with antithyroid drugs. The receptors here all came from a woman aged 25-40 years with Graves disease.

This clonotype was detected many times. The rearrangement links TRBV4-3 to TRBJ2-5; D is unresolved. The CDR3 totals 15 residues. Between the trimmed V and J ends, which lost 0 bases and 2 bases, there was a span of 10 bases. Germline-derived CDR1 and CDR2 are LGHNA and YSLEER. The CDR3: CASSQDGARQETQYF. For the CDR3, the DNA is TGCGCCAGCAGCCAAGACGGCGCCCGGCAAGAGACCCAGTACTTC.

This clonotype was picked up many times. The J gene is TRBJ1-2, the V gene TRBV29-1, with 7 bases aligning to TRBD1. With 4 bases clipped from V and 7 bases from J, the junction kept 12 bases outside the gene matches. The germline V gene encodes CDR1 SQVTM and CDR2 ANQGSEA. This CDR3 is 14 amino acids long. The CDR3 bases are TGCAGCGTTGGACGGACAGGAAAACGGGCTGGCTACACCTTC. Translated, it gives CSVGRTGKRAGYTF.

The table lists this clonotype with many counts. The chain employs TRBV6-2 or TRBV6-3 and TRBJ2-1, with 9 bases aligning to TRBD1. Germline V gene sequence: CDR1 MNHEY, CDR2 SVGEGT. Unmatched junction bases numbered 7, after V lost 8 bases and J lost 8 bases. The CDR3 sequence is 13 residues long. CDR3 coding DNA: TGTGCCAGCCGATTCCACAGGGGGCATGAGCAGTTCTTC. Translation gives CASRFHRGHEQFF.

At least ten counts were recorded for this clonotype. Written as DNA, the CDR3 is TGTGCCAGCAGACCGGGCTCTCGTCGTCAGGTGAACTACGAGCAGTACTTC. As protein: CASRPGSRRQVNYEQYF. This chain uses TRBV11-2 with TRBJ2-7; D is uncertain. V lost 6 bases to trimming and J lost 3 bases, with 24 bases between them. The CDR3 extends over 17 amino acids. Germline V gene lookup returns CDR1 SGHAT and CDR2 FQNNGV.

This clonotype was observed a handful of times. The chain recombines TRBV6-2 or TRBV6-3 with TRBJ2-2; 7 bases align to TRBD2. Trimming took 8 bases from V and 7 from J; bases not matched to a gene: 4. The V gene's germline CDR1 is MNHEY and CDR2 SVGEGT. This CDR3 spans 12 amino acids. As DNA, the CDR3 is TGTGCCAGCTTGGGAGGGGTCGGGGAGCTGTTTTTT. It is translated as CASLGGVGELFF.

Only a few counts were recorded for this clonotype. Being one base from a much bigger clone, this may be a read error. The CDR3 DNA sequence: TGTGCCTGGACCTTCACGGGTGAGCAGTTCTTC. This codes for CAWTFTGEQFF. This chain uses TRBV30 with TRBJ2-5; D is unclear. TRBJ2-1 matches the DNA end more closely, so the J call is doubtful. The germline V gene has CDR1 GTSNPN and CDR2 SVGIG (reference sequence). The CDR3 contains 11 residues.

The chain uses TRBV6-2 or TRBV6-3 and TRBJ2-3; the match to TRBD2 covers 8 bases. Trimming cost V 1 base and J 5 bases; bases outside gene matches: 5. Germline lookup yields CDR1 MNHEY and CDR2 SVGEGT. The CDR3 is 15 amino acids. This chain's CDR3 is CASSYLAGSLDTQYF. CDR3 DNA: TGTGCCAGCAGTTACTTAGCGGGAAGTTTAGATACGCAGTATTTT.

Remarks on this clonotype: A much larger clone lies one base from this, so it may be a read error. Because it lacks the conserved phenylalanine or tryptophan at the end, this CDR3 is likely a read error. The chain carries TRBV11-2 and TRBJ2-3, with D perhaps TRBD2 (7 bases). Germline V gene lookup returns CDR1 SGHAT and CDR2 FQNNGV. The V gene lost 8 bases and the J gene lost 1 base, with 13 bases spanning the gap. This CDR3 has 14 residues. CDR3 amino acids: CASCAGAGTDTQYV. DNA of the CDR3: TGTGCCAGCTGTGCGGGGGCTGGCACAGATACGCAGTATGTT.

To note about this clonotype: A much larger clone differs from this one at a single base, so this may be a read error. This chain connects TRBV27 to TRBJ1-2, with 8 bases identical to TRBD1. CDR1 is MNHEY, CDR2 SMNVEV, per germline (reference sequence). The CDR3 runs 17 residues. CDR3 amino acids: CTSSAGQVVRGSSGYTF. In DNA form, the CDR3 reads TGTACCAGCAGTGCGGGACAGGTGGTGAGGGGATCCTCTGGCTACACCTTC.

This clonotype was seen at least ten times. The genes are TRBV11-2 and TRBJ2-3; D remains ambiguous. The germline gives CDR1 SGHAT, CDR2 FQNNGV. V lost 1 base to trimming and J lost 0 bases, with 11 bases between them. This CDR3 contains 16 residues. In nucleotides, the CDR3 is TGTGCCAGCAGCTTAGTTCCAGCGTTTAGCACAGATACGCAGTATTTT. This sequence encodes CASSLVPAFSTDTQYF.

This clonotype was recorded at least ten times. The rearrangement joins TRBV18 to TRBJ2-3; 10 positions match TRBD2. This CDR3 region has 14 residues. Germline CDR1 KGHSH, CDR2 LQKENI. J was trimmed by 5 bases and V by 2 bases; bases with no gene match: 1. The CDR3 sequence: CASSPASGRDTQYF. The CDR3 DNA reads TGTGCCAGCTCACCAGCTAGCGGGAGAGATACGCAGTATTTT.

Of note for this clonotype: A far larger clone differs by one base, so this is likely a read error. This chain uses TRBV11-2 with TRBJ2-1; D gene ambiguous. Per germline, CDR1 SGHAT and CDR2 FQNNGV. The CDR3 consists of 13 residues. V lost 5 bases and J 10 bases, leaving 15 bases between the germline ends. The CDR3 DNA reads TGTGCCAGCAGCCAAGACATCCCCTACGAGCAGTTCTTC. This encodes CASSQDIPYEQFF.

This clonotype was observed at least ten times. The chain recombines TRBV28 with TRBJ2-7; 9 nucleotides match TRBD1. The V gene's germline CDR1 is MDHEN and CDR2 SYDVKM. After removal of 5 bases from V and 6 bases from J, the junction contained 11 bases not matched to a gene. CDR3 length: 15 amino acids. The CDR3 region has the DNA TGTGCCAGCAGTCCCTTGGGGACAGGGCCCAGCGAGCAGTACTTC. Its translation is CASSPLGTGPSEQYF.

Points on this clonotype: A much larger clone differs by one base, so this may be a read error. The conserved closing phenylalanine or tryptophan is absent in this CDR3, likely reflecting a read error. The chain is built from TRBV6-2 or TRBV6-3 and TRBJ1-3, with no clear D. The length of the CDR3 is 14 residues. Germline loops: CDR1 MNHEY, CDR2 SVGEGT. Trimming pared 0 bases from V and 8 bases from J, leaving 11 bases between. The CDR3 loop reads CASSYSDPRDTIYL. The CDR3 DNA reads as TGTGCCAGCAGTTACTCAGACCCCCGGGACACCATATATCTT.

This clonotype came up many times. The V and J genes are TRBV6-2 or TRBV6-3 and TRBJ1-2; D remains unclear. Trimming took 4 bases from V and 6 from J, leaving 24 bases between them. The germline V gene encodes CDR1 MNHEY and CDR2 SVGEGT. The CDR3 sequence is 17 residues long. CDR3 sequence: CASSFRGNSLPSHGYTF. CDR3 coding DNA: TGTGCCAGCAGTTTCCGTGGGAACAGCCTGCCCTCCCATGGCTACACCTTC.

The table lists this clonotype with many counts. V and J are TRBV7-3 and TRBJ1-1, with D hard to call. The CDR3 length is 13 residues. Germline CDR1 SGHTA, CDR2 FQGTGA. V gave up 4 bases and J gave up 1 base, with 7 bases separating them. In DNA, the CDR3 is TGTGCCAGCAGCTCATTTACGAACACTGAAGCTTTCTTT. Protein product: CASSSFTNTEAFF.

The chain carries TRBV20-1 and TRBJ2-1; 10 bases map to TRBD2. The CDR3 runs 15 residues. The ends lost 2 bases at V and 7 bases at J; junction bases unmatched: 8. Per germline, CDR1 DFQATT and CDR2 SNEGSKA (reference sequence). CDR3 amino acids: CSARPLAGEGNEQFF. In nucleotides, the CDR3 is TGCAGTGCTAGACCCCTAGCGGGAGAGGGGAATGAGCAGTTCTTC.

This clonotype was counted at least ten times. The rearrangement joins TRBV7-9 to TRBJ2-7; 7 nucleotides line up with TRBD1. Germline CDR1 SEHNR, CDR2 FQNEAQ (reference sequence). This CDR3 has 13 residues. The V gene end was trimmed by 1 base and the J gene end by 11 bases; junction bases not matched to a gene: 8. The CDR3 here is CASSLGYRGLKYF. The CDR3 DNA is TGTGCCAGCAGCTTAGGCTACAGGGGTTTAAAGTACTTC.

This clonotype was seen ten or more times. The chain couples TRBV11-2 to TRBJ2-7; D may correspond to TRBD1 or TRBD2 (5 bases each). The CDR3 loop spans 13 amino acids. Germline V gene lookup returns CDR1 SGHAT and CDR2 FQNNGV. The V and J ends lost 3 bases and 5 bases respectively, with 11 bases between them. The CDR3 DNA sequence: TGTGCCAGCAGCTTGGGGGACGTAGACGAGCAGTACTTC. This codes for CASSLGDVDEQYF.

This clonotype was recorded many times. The V call is TRBV5-1, the J call TRBJ2-1; TRBD2 agrees at 7 bases. CDR1 and CDR2 (germline): SGHRS, YFSETQ. This CDR3 has 17 amino acids. The J segment lost 5 bases and the V segment lost 0 bases, leaving 11 bases of the junction unmatched. This chain's CDR3 is CASSLAYGGSRHNEQFF. The CDR3 region has the DNA TGCGCCAGCAGCTTGGCCTACGGCGGGAGTAGACACAATGAGCAGTTCTTC. The full variable domain, completed using reference TRBV5-1 and TRBJ2-1, is KAGVTQTPRYLIKTRGQQVTLSCSPISGHRSVSWYQQTPGQGLQFLFEYFSETQRNKGNFPGRFSGRQFSNSRSEMNVSTLELGDSALYLCASSLAYGGSRHNEQFFGPGTRLTVL.

This clonotype was counted many times. The chain recombines TRBV10-3 with TRBJ2-7; 9 nucleotides agree with TRBD2. The CDR3 spans 18 residues. Germline V lookup: CDR1 ENHRY, CDR2 SYGVKD. V dropped 0 bases and J dropped 12; count of bases not matched to a gene: 21. CDR3 bases: TGTGCCATCAGTGAGTCACCGGTTCCGCTAGCGGGAACCGTAAGTACGTACTTC. Its translation: CAISESPVPLAGTVSTYF.

This clonotype was seen only a few times. The V gene is TRBV6-2 or TRBV6-3, the J gene TRBJ2-5; D is uncertain. This CDR3 contains 12 residues. V dropped 5 bases and J dropped 1 base, with 5 bases sitting between them. Per germline, CDR1 MNHEY and CDR2 SVGEGT. The CDR3 DNA reads as TGTGCCAGCAGTAACAGCCAAGAGACCCAGTACTTC. This encodes CASSNSQETQYF.

This clonotype was detected many times. The V and J genes are TRBV20-1 and TRBJ2-5; D not certain. The CDR3 loop spans 14 amino acids. The germline V gene has CDR1 DFQATT and CDR2 SNEGSKA (reference sequence). V lost 5 bases, J lost 5 bases, and 18 bases lay in between. CDR3 nucleotide sequence: TGCAGTGCTCCCTCGACTGAGATTAGGGAGACCCAGTACTTC. Translating it yields CSAPSTEIRETQYF.

This clonotype was found a few times. J is TRBJ2-2 and V is TRBV9, with 7 bases fitting TRBD2. Germline trimming cut 4 bases from V and 3 bases from J; bases unmatched to any gene: 6. Per the germline V gene, CDR1 is SGDLS and CDR2 is YYNGEE. The length of the CDR3 is 15 residues. The CDR3 loop reads CASSPRDYYTGELFF. The CDR3 coding sequence is TGTGCCAGCAGCCCCCGGGACTACTACACCGGGGAGCTGTTTTTT.